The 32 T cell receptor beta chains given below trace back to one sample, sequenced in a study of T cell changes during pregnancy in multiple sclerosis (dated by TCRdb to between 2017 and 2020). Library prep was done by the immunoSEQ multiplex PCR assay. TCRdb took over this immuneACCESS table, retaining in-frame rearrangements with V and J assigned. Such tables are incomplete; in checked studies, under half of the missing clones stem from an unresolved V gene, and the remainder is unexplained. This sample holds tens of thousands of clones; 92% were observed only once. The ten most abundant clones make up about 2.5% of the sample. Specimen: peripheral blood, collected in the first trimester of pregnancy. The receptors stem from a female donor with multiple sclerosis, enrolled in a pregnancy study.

Here the CDR3 DNA reads TGCGCCAGCAGCCAGAACAGCGGCAGCTCCTACGAGCAGTACTTC. This gives the protein CASSQNSGSSYEQYF. The chain links TRBV4-3 to TRBJ2-7; D might be TRBD2 (5 bases). V was clipped by 3 bases and J by 0 bases, with 12 bases between them. Germline CDR1 LGHNA, CDR2 YSLEER. The CDR3 has 15 residues.

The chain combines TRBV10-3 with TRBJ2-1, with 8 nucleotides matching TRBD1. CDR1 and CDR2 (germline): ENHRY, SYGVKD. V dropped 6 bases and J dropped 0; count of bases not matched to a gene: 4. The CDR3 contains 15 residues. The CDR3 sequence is CAIRDRESSYNEQFF. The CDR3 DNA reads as TGTGCCATCAGGGACAGGGAAAGCTCCTACAATGAGCAGTTCTTC.

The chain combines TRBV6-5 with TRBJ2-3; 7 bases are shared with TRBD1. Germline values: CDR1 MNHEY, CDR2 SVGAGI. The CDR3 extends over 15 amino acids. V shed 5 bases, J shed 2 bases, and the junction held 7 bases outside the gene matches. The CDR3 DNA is TGTGCCAGCAGTCCATGGGACAGTCCCACAGATACGCAGTATTTT. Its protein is CASSPWDSPTDTQYF.

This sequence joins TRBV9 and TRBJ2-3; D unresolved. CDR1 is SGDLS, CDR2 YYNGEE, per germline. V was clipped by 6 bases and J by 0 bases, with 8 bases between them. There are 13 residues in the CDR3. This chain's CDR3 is CASNELSTDTQYF. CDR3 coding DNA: TGTGCCAGCAACGAGTTGAGCACAGATACGCAGTATTTT.

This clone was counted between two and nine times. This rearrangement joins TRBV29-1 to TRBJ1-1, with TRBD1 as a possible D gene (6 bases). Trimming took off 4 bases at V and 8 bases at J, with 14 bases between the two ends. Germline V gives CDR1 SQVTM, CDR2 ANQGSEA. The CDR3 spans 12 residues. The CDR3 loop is CSVVSGEPEAFF. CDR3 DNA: TGCAGCGTTGTTTCAGGGGAACCCGAAGCTTTCTTT.

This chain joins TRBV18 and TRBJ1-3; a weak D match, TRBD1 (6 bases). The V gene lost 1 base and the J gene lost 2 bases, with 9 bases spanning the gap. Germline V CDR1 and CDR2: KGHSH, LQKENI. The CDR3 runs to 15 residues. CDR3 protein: CASSPLDSPGNTIYF. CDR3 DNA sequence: TGTGCCAGCTCACCACTGGACAGTCCTGGAAACACCATATATTTT.

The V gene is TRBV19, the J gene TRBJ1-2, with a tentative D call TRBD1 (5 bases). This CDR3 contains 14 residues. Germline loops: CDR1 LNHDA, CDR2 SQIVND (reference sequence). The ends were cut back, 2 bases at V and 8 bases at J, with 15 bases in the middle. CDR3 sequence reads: CASSITEGAQGYTF. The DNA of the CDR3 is TGTGCCAGTAGTATAACCGAAGGGGCGCAGGGCTACACCTTC.

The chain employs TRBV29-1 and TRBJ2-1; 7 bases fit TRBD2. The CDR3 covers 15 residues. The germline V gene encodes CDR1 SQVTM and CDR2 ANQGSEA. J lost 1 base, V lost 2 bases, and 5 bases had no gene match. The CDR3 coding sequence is TGCAGCGTTGAATATCGCGGGGGATCCTACAATGAGCAGTTCTTC. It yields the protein CSVEYRGGSYNEQFF.

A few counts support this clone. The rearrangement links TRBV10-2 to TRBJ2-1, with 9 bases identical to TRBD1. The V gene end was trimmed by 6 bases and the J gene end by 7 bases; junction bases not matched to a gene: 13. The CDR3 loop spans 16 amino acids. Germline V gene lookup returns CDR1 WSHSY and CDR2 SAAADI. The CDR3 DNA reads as TGCGCCAGCAGCGATTCGGGACAGGGTGCGAGGAATGAGCAGTTCTTC. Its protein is CASSDSGQGARNEQFF.

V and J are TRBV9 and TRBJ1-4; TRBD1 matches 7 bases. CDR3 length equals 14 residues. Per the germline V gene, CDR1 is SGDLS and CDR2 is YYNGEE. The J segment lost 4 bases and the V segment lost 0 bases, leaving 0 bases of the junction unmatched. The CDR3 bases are TGTGCCAGCAGCGTAGGACAGGGTAATGAAAAACTGTTTTTT. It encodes CASSVGQGNEKLFF.

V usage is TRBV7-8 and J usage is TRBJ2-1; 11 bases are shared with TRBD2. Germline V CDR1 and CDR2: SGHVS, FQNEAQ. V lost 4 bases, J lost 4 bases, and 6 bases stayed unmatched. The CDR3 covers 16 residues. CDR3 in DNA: TGTGCCAGCAGCTCCCCCGGGACTAGCGGTTACAATGAGCAGTTCTTC. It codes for CASSSPGTSGYNEQFF.

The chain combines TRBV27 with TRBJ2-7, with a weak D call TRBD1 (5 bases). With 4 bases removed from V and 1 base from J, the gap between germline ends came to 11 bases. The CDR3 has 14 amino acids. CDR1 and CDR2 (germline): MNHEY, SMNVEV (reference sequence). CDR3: CASSSRGFSYEQYF. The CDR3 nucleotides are TGTGCCAGCAGTTCTAGGGGTTTTTCCTACGAGCAGTACTTC.

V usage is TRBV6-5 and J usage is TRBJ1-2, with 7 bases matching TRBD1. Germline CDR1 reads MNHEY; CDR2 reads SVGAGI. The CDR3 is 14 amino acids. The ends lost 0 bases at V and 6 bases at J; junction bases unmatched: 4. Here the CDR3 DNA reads TGTGCCAGCAGTTACTCTGGCAGGGGGGATGGCTACACCTTC. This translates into CASSYSGRGDGYTF.

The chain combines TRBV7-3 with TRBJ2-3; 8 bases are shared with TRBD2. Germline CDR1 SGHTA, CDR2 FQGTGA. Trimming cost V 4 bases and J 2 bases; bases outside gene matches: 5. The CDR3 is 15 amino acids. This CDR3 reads CASSSMTSVTDTQYF. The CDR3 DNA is TGTGCCAGCAGCTCCATGACTAGCGTCACAGATACGCAGTATTTT.

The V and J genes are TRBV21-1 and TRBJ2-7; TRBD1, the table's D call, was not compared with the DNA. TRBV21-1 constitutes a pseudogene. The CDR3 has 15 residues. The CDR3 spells CASSSRPGQLYEQYF. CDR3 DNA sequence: TGTGCCAGCAGCTCAAGACCGGGACAGCTATACGAGCAGTACTTC.

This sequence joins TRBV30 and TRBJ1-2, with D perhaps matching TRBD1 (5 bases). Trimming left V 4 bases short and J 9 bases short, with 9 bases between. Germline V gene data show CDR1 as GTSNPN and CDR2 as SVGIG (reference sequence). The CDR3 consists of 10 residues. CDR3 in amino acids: CAWKGQSYTF. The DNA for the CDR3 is TGTGCCTGGAAAGGACAAAGCTACACCTTC.

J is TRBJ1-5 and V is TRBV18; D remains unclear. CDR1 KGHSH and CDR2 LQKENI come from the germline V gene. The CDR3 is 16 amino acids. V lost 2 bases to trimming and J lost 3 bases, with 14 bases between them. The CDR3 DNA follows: TGTGCCAGCTCACCAGGAGACGGGGTCCCCAATCAGCCCCAGCATTTT. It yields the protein CASSPGDGVPNQPQHF.

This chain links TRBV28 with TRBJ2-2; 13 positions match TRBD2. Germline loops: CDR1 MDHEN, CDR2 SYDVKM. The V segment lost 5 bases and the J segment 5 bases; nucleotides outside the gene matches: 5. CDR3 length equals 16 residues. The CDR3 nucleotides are TGTGCCAGCAGTATTCCGACTAGCGGGAGGACCGGGGAGCTGTTTTTT. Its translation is CASSIPTSGRTGELFF.

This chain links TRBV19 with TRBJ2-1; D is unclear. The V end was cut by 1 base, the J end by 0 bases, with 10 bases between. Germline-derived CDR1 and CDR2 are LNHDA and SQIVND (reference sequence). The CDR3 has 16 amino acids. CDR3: CASSIGTAGSYNEQFF. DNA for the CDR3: TGTGCCAGTAGTATAGGAACAGCCGGCTCCTACAATGAGCAGTTCTTC.

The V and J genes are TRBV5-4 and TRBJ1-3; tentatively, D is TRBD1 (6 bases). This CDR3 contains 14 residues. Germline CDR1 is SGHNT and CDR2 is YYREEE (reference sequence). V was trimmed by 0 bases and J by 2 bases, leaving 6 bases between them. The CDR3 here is CASSLDRAGNTIYF. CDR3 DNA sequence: TGTGCCAGCAGCTTGGACAGGGCTGGAAACACCATATATTTT.

The CDR3 region is CASSLLGLAAMNTGELFF. For the CDR3, the DNA is TGTGCCAGCAGCTTACTGGGACTAGCGGCTATGAACACCGGGGAGCTGTTTTTT. The V gene is TRBV7-8, the J gene TRBJ2-2, with 11 bases matching TRBD2. This CDR3 contains 18 residues. CDR1 is SGHVS, CDR2 FQNEAQ, per germline. The V gene end was trimmed by 2 bases and the J gene end by 1 base; junction bases not matched to a gene: 6.

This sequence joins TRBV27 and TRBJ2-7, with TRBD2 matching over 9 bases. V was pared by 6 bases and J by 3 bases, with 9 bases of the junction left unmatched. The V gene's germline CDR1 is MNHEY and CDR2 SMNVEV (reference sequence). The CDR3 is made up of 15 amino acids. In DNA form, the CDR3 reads TGTGCCAGCAGCCCTCGGATAGCGGGAGTCTACGAGCAGTACTTC. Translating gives CASSPRIAGVYEQYF.

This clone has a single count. The CDR3 protein is CATSSKREVTDTQYF. CDR3 coding DNA: TGTGCCACCAGCTCTAAGCGGGAGGTCACAGATACGCAGTATTTT. The chain recombines TRBV15 with TRBJ2-3, with 9 bases identical to TRBD2. The CDR3 has 15 amino acids. The ends lost 5 bases at V and 2 bases at J; junction bases unmatched: 5. Germline-derived CDR1 and CDR2 are LNHNV and YYDKDF (reference sequence).

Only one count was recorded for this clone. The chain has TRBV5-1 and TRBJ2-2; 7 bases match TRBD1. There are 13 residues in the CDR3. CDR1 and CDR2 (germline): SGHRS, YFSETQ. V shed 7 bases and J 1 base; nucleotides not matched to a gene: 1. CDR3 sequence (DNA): TGCGCCAGCCGGACAGGGAACACCGGGGAGCTGTTTTTT. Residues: CASRTGNTGELFF. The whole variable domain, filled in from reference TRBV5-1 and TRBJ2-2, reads KAGVTQTPRYLIKTRGQQVTLSCSPISGHRSVSWYQQTPGQGLQFLFEYFSETQRNKGNFPGRFSGRQFSNSRSEMNVSTLELGDSALYLCASRTGNTGELFFGEGSRLTVL.

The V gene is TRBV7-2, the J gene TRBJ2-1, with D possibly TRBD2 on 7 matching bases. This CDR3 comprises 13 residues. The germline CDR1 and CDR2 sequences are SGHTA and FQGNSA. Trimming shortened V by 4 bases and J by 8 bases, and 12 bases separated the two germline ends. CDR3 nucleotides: TGTGCCAGCAGCTGGCAGGGGAGGGATGAGCAGTTCTTC. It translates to CASSWQGRDEQFF. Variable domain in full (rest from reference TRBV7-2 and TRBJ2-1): GAGVSQSPSNKVTEKGKDVELRCDPISGHTALYWYRQSLGQGLEFLIYFQGNSAPDKSGLPSDRFSAERTGGSVSTLTIQRTQQEDSAVYLCASSWQGRDEQFFGPGTRLTVL.

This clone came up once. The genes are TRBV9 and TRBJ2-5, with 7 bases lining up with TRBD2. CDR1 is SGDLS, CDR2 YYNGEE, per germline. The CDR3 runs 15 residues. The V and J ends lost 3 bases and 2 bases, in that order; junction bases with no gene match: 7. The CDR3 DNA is TGTGCCAGCAGCGGGGCGGGAGTAGGACAAGAGACCCAGTACTTC. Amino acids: CASSGAGVGQETQYF.

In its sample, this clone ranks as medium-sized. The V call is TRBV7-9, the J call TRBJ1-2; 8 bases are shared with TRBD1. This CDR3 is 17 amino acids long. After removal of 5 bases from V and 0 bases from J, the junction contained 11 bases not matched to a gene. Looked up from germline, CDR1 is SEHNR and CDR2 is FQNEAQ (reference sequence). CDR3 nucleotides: TGTGCCAGCAGCCATGGGGCGATGACAGGGGCTAACTATGGCTACACCTTC. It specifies CASSHGAMTGANYGYTF.

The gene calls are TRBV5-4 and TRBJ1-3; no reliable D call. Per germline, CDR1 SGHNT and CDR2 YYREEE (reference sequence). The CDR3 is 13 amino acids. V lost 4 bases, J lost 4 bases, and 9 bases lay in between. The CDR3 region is CASSNRGGNTIYF. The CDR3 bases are TGTGCCAGCAGCAACCGAGGGGGAAACACCATATATTTT.

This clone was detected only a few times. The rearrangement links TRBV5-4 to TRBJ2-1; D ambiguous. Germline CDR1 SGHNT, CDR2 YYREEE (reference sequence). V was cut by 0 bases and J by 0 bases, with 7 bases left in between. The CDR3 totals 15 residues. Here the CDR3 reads CASSLEPSSYNEQFF. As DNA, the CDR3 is TGTGCCAGCAGCTTGGAGCCAAGCTCCTACAATGAGCAGTTCTTC.

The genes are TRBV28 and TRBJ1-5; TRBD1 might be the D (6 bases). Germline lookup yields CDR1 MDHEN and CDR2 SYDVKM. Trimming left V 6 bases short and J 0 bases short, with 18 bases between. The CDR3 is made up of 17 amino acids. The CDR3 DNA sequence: TGTGCCAGCAGACACCCTCCCGACAGGAGTAGCAATCAGCCCCAGCATTTT. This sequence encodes CASRHPPDRSSNQPQHF. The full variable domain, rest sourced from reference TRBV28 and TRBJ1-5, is DVKVTQSSRYLVKRTGEKVFLECVQDMDHENMFWYRQDPGLGLRLIYFSYDVKMKEKGDIPEGYSVSREKKERFSLILESASTNQTSMYLCASRHPPDRSSNQPQHFGDGTRLSIL.

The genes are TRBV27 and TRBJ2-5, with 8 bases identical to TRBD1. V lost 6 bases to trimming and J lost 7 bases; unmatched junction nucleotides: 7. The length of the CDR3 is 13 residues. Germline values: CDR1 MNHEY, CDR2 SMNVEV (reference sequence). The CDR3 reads CASRPTGVGTQYF. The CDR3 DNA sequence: TGTGCCAGCAGGCCGACAGGGGTGGGGACCCAGTACTTC.

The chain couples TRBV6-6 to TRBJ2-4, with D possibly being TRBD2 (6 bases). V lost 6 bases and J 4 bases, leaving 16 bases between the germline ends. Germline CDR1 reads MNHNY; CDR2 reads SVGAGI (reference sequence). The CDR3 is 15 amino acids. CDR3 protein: CASRRTREAKNIQYF. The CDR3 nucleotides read TGTGCCAGCAGGAGAACAAGGGAGGCTAAAAACATTCAGTACTTC.